The next 6 T cell receptor beta chains were all read from a single sample in a study of early T cells in non-severe SARS-CoV-2 infection (dated by TCRdb to the early 2020s). Receptor amplification or capture employed 5' RACE. Sequencing instrument: NextSeq 500. The public reads were reprocessed in TCRdb via fastp at Q25 and MiXCR, keeping in-frame beta chains. When rows share a CDR3 protein, they turn into one entry using the most common DNA and genes. The sample data list 64,000 or so distinct CDR3 sequences, and less than 15% of these were observed just once. Around 3.9% of the sample is in the top ten clones. Sequencing used whole blood. Source of these receptors: an adult who was a healthcare worker with PCR-confirmed SARS-CoV-2 infection or an uninfected control (not recorded which).

In its sample, this clonotype was seen a few times. The rearrangement joins TRBV6-1 to TRBJ2-3; D gene ambiguous. Germline loops: CDR1 MNHNS, CDR2 SASEGT. The V end lost 3 bases, the J end lost 6 bases, and 7 bases lay between the germline ends. CDR3 length: 12 amino acids. The DNA for the CDR3 is TGTGCCAGCAGTGATCGGGCCGATACGCAGTATTTT. Translating it yields CASSDRADTQYF.

In its sample, this clonotype was seen a few times. V usage is TRBV5-1 and J usage is TRBJ2-7; a possible D gene is TRBD1 (6 bases). Germline CDR1 SGHRS, CDR2 YFSETQ. Trimming removed 0 bases from V and 3 bases from J, with 7 bases in between. The CDR3 runs to 13 residues. CDR3 region: CASSLARGYEQYF. DNA of the CDR3: TGCGCCAGCAGCTTGGCCAGGGGCTACGAGCAGTACTTC.

In its sample, this clonotype was seen a few times. The chain combines TRBV11-1 with TRBJ1-1; no clear D. The CDR3 is 12 amino acids. V lost 5 bases to trimming and J lost 3 bases, with 7 bases between them. Looked up from germline, CDR1 is SGHAT and CDR2 is FQDESV (reference sequence). The CDR3 coding sequence is TGTGCCAGCAGCATTCGGGACACTGAAGCTTTCTTT. Translated: CASSIRDTEAFF.

This clonotype occurred many times. CDR3 sequence (DNA): TGTGCCAGCAGCTTAGGTGGGGTCTATAGCACAGATACGCAGTATTTT. It specifies CASSLGGVYSTDTQYF. This sequence joins TRBV7-2 and TRBJ2-3; D not certain. The CDR3 covers 16 residues. Deletions cut 1 base from V and 0 bases from J, with 11 bases between. The germline V gene encodes CDR1 SGHTA and CDR2 FQGNSA. Full variable domain (missing parts from reference TRBV7-2 and TRBJ2-3): GAGVSQSPSNKVTEKGKDVELRCDPISGHTALYWYRQSLGQGLEFLIYFQGNSAPDKSGLPSDRFSAERTGGSVSTLTIQRTQQEDSAVYLCASSLGGVYSTDTQYFGPGTRLTVL.

This clonotype was recorded at least ten times. The chain recombines TRBV27 with TRBJ1-1; D remains ambiguous. The germline V and J ends were trimmed by 3 bases and 1 base, with 9 bases remaining between them. Per germline, CDR1 MNHEY and CDR2 SMNVEV (reference sequence). The CDR3 length is 14 residues. The CDR3 nucleotides read TGTGCCAGCAGTTTTGGACCCTCGAACACTGAAGCTTTCTTT. Translated, it gives CASSFGPSNTEAFF.

The rearrangement links TRBV19 to TRBJ1-5; unclear D gene. Trimming stripped 3 bases from V and 2 bases from J, with 20 bases between. There are 18 residues in the CDR3. The germline V gene encodes CDR1 LNHDA and CDR2 SQIVND (reference sequence). CDR3 coding DNA: TGTGCCAGTAGTATCACCGCCTGGAGGGAAGAGGGCAATCAGCCCCAGCATTTT. It encodes CASSITAWREEGNQPQHF.